A single sample gave rise to the 18 T cell receptor beta chains below, sequenced in a study of blood T cell repertoires in COVID-19. TCRdb keeps only in-frame clones here, not all; method: immunoSEQ multiplex PCR. Counted here are about 170,000 clones, less than 90% occurring once; the ten biggest clones make up approximately 6.5%. Source material: PBMCs or T cells enriched from blood (not recorded which). The receptors stem from a woman in her 50s who had recovered from COVID-19.

The chain combines TRBV9 with TRBJ2-7; TRBD2 matches 9 bases. The length of the CDR3 is 14 residues. Unmatched junction bases numbered 5, after V lost 2 bases and J lost 5 bases. CDR1 and CDR2 from the germline V gene are SGDLS and YYNGEE. CDR3 in amino acids: CASSVGASGNEQYF. The CDR3, as DNA: TGTGCCAGCAGCGTGGGGGCTAGCGGGAACGAGCAGTACTTC.

V usage is TRBV6-5 and J usage is TRBJ1-2, with 7 bases fitting TRBD1. The CDR3 loop spans 15 amino acids. V gave up 0 bases and J gave up 2 bases; unmatched junction bases: 3. Germline V gene data show CDR1 as MNHEY and CDR2 as SVGAGI. The CDR3 sequence is CASSYSGTANYGYTF. CDR3 DNA sequence: TGTGCCAGCAGTTACTCTGGGACAGCCAACTATGGCTACACCTTC.

J is TRBJ2-1 and V is TRBV2; D is ambiguous. From germline, CDR1 is SNHLY and CDR2 FYNNEI. Trimming stripped 6 bases from V and 0 bases from J, with 6 bases between. The CDR3 has 13 residues. Here the CDR3 DNA reads TGTGCCAGCAGGTACGGCTCCTACAATGAGCAGTTCTTC. Translation: CASRYGSYNEQFF.

This clone is a singleton in its sample. V is TRBV14 and J is TRBJ2-1, with unresolved D. The CDR3 totals 15 residues. Trimming shortened V by 1 base and J by 3 bases, and 10 bases separated the two germline ends. CDR1 and CDR2 from the germline V gene are SGHDN and FVKESK. The CDR3 DNA sequence: TGTGCCAGCAGCCAAGGGCTGGGCCACTACAATGAGCAGTTCTTC. It is translated as CASSQGLGHYNEQFF.

The chain links TRBV19 to TRBJ2-1; TRBD2 is a possible D gene (5 bases). The CDR3 sequence is 15 residues long. Germline CDR1 LNHDA, CDR2 SQIVND (reference sequence). Trimming pared 9 bases from V and 4 bases from J, leaving 19 bases between. The CDR3 DNA reads TGTGCCAGCCAATCCAGGCTAGCCCGATACAATGAGCAGTTCTTC. Its translation is CASQSRLARYNEQFF.

This clone was counted a single time. V and J are TRBV10-3 and TRBJ2-1, with TRBD1 matching 7 bases. Looked up from germline, CDR1 is ENHRY and CDR2 is SYGVKD. Losses at the gene ends were 6 bases for V and 7 bases for J; bases not matched to a gene: 6. The CDR3 sequence is 13 residues long. The DNA for the CDR3 is TGTGCCATCAGAGACAGGGATGTGAATGAGCAGTTCTTC. Translated: CAIRDRDVNEQFF.

This sequence joins TRBV14 and TRBJ2-3; 8 bases are shared with TRBD1. The CDR3 extends over 17 amino acids. Trimming removed 2 bases from V and 1 base from J; junction bases left unmatched: 8. Germline V gene lookup returns CDR1 SGHDN and CDR2 FVKESK. The CDR3 protein is CASSQQTGVGGTDTQYF. Written as DNA, the CDR3 is TGTGCCAGCAGCCAACAGACAGGGGTTGGCGGCACAGATACGCAGTATTTT.

The chain uses TRBV11-2 and TRBJ2-1; the match to TRBD2 covers 14 bases. V lost 5 bases, J lost 3 bases, and 3 bases stayed unmatched. Germline V gene lookup returns CDR1 SGHAT and CDR2 FQNNGV. The CDR3 has 16 residues. DNA for the CDR3: TGTGCCAGCAGCGGGACTAGCGGGAGTCTCTACAATGAGCAGTTCTTC. Its translation: CASSGTSGSLYNEQFF.

V and J are TRBV28 and TRBJ1-1; no clear D. The germline V gene has CDR1 MDHEN and CDR2 SYDVKM. This CDR3 is built from 15 residues. V dropped 4 bases and J dropped 5 bases, with 17 bases sitting between them. The CDR3, as DNA: TGTGCCAGCAGTTCACCTACGGGAGCGCAGACTGAAGCTTTCTTT. The encoded protein is CASSSPTGAQTEAFF.

This clone was found once. V is TRBV28 and J is TRBJ1-3; TRBD1 might be the D (6 bases). The CDR3 is 15 amino acids. V was clipped by 4 bases and J by 0 bases, with 10 bases between them. Per the germline V gene, CDR1 is MDHEN and CDR2 is SYDVKM. CDR3: CASSSPGVSGNTIYF. The CDR3 DNA sequence: TGTGCCAGCAGTTCCCCAGGGGTCTCTGGAAACACCATATATTTT.

The chain joins TRBV2 to TRBJ1-5, with D maybe TRBD1 (6 bases). Germline CDR1 SNHLY, CDR2 FYNNEI. The CDR3 contains 13 residues. Trimming took 7 bases from V and 6 from J, leaving 13 bases between them. Here the CDR3 DNA reads TGTGCCAGCACGGGAGGGGGTGGTCAGCCCCAGCATTTT. This sequence encodes CASTGGGGQPQHF.

In this sample, this clone turned up once. This chain connects TRBV7-8 to TRBJ2-6; a weak D match, TRBD2 (6 bases). Deletions cut 1 base from V and 1 base from J, with 8 bases between. CDR1 and CDR2 (germline): SGHVS, FQNEAQ. The CDR3 contains 16 residues. CDR3 nucleotides: TGTGCCAGCAGCTTAGTGGCGGGGTCTGGGGCCAACGTCCTGACTTTC. This sequence encodes CASSLVAGSGANVLTF.

This clone was detected only once. The chain links TRBV2 to TRBJ1-3, with a possible D match to TRBD1 (6 bases). The CDR3 consists of 16 residues. Trimming stripped 2 bases from V and 0 bases from J, with 11 bases between. Per the germline V gene, CDR1 is SNHLY and CDR2 is FYNNEI. CDR3 in amino acids: CASSETWDISGNTIYF. In DNA, the CDR3 is TGTGCCAGCAGTGAAACTTGGGACATCTCTGGAAACACCATATATTTT.

The V call is TRBV28, the J call TRBJ1-1, with 11 bases identical to TRBD1. The ends lost 6 bases at V and 4 bases at J; junction bases unmatched: 7. This CDR3 is 15 amino acids long. Germline lookup yields CDR1 MDHEN and CDR2 SYDVKM. The CDR3 loop is CASSHGTGGTTEAFF. As DNA, the CDR3 is TGTGCCAGCAGCCACGGGACAGGGGGAACCACTGAAGCTTTCTTT.

The V call is TRBV7-9, the J call TRBJ2-5, with 7 bases that match TRBD2. This CDR3 comprises 16 residues. J gave up 4 bases and V 3 bases, and 11 bases lay outside the gene matches. Looked up from germline, CDR1 is SEHNR and CDR2 is FQNEAQ (reference sequence). The CDR3 coding sequence is TGTGCCAGCAGCTTCGGCTTCGGACTAGGAGCAGAGACCCAGTACTTC. It specifies CASSFGFGLGAETQYF.

This chain joins TRBV11-3 and TRBJ2-7, with 7 bases fitting TRBD1. Trimming took 1 base from V and 3 from J; bases not matched to a gene: 6. This CDR3 region has 15 residues. From germline, CDR1 is SGHNT and CDR2 YENEEA. CDR3 nucleotides: TGTGCCAGCAGCTTAGCCGGCAGGGGGTACTACGAGCAGTACTTC. Translating gives CASSLAGRGYYEQYF.

The rearrangement uses TRBV5-1 and TRBJ1-4; 7 nucleotides line up with TRBD1. Germline V lookup: CDR1 SGHRS, CDR2 YFSETQ. The CDR3 has 16 amino acids. V gave up 4 bases and J gave up 0 bases; unmatched junction bases: 6. The CDR3 bases are TGCGCCAGCAGCCCGGGACAGATCGCAACTAATGAAAAACTGTTTTTT. Translating it yields CASSPGQIATNEKLFF.

The V call is TRBV5-4, the J call TRBJ2-7; 8 bases fit TRBD2. With V trimmed by 2 bases and J by 3 bases, 7 bases remained unmatched. The CDR3 covers 15 residues. CDR1 is SGHNT, CDR2 YYREEE, per germline (reference sequence). The CDR3 sequence is CASSFGAGRGYEQYF. CDR3 nucleotide sequence: TGTGCCAGCAGCTTTGGGGCCGGGAGGGGCTACGAGCAGTACTTC.